This T cell receptor (beta chain) originates from a study of human T cells and chemical hapten exposure. The sample's time point: patch test 2, 6 weeks after DPC sensitization. The treatment was: therapeutic diphenylcyclopropenone sensitization with weekly scalp DPC. In the library, unique molecular identifiers were attached to individual cDNA molecules. Using its own MiXCR run on the RACE reads, TCRdb lists one record per CDR3 protein. The data contain under 90,000 distinct CDR3 sequences, approximately 9% of them singletons. A remark on this clonotype: Its antigen is unidentified.

This CDR3 has 19 amino acids. Germline CDR1 reads MNHEY; CDR2 reads SMNVEV (reference sequence). The V segment lost 1 base and the J segment 2 bases; nucleotides outside the gene matches: 10. Study findings and constraints: Among expanded TCRs, significantly more large CDR3 similarity clusters formed than among controls.

The sample consisted of whole blood, taken in connection with sensitization to the hapten diphenylcyclopropenone (DPC). This receptor was identified in a woman in her forties or fifties with alopecia areata. Some clones in this sample may be carry-over from other donors' samples. The chain couples TRBV27 to TRBJ1-3, with 11 bases matching TRBD1. The CDR3 reads CASSLYSPGTGGPGNTIYF. The CDR3 DNA follows: TGTGCCAGCAGTTTATATTCCCCCGGGACAGGGGGGCCTGGAAACACCATATATTTT.